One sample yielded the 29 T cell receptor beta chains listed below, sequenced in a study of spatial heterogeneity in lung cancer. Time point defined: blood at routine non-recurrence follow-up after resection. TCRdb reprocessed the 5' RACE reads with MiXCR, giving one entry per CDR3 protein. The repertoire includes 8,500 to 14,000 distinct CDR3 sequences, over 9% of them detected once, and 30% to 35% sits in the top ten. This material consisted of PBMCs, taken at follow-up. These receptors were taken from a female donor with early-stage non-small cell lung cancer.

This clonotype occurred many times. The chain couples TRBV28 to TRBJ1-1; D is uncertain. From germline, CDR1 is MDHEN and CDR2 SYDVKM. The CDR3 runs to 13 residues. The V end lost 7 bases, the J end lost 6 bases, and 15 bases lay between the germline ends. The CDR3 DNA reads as TGTGCCAGCAAGTTGGAGGGCCGGGCTGAAGCTTTCTTT. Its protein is CASKLEGRAEAFF.

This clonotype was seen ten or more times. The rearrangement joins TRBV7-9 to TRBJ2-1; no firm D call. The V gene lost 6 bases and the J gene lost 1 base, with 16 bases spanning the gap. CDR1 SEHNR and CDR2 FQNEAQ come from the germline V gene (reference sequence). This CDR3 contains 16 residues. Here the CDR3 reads CASRQTPGRSYNEQFF. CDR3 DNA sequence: TGTGCCAGCAGGCAAACGCCGGGTCGATCCTACAATGAGCAGTTCTTC.

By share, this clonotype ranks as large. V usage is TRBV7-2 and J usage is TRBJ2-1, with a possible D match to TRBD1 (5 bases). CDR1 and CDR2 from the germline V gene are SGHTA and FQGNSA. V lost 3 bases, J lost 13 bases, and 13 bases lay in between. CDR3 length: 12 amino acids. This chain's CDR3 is CASSLSAQGQFF. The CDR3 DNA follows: TGTGCCAGCAGCTTGTCGGCCCAGGGCCAGTTCTTC.

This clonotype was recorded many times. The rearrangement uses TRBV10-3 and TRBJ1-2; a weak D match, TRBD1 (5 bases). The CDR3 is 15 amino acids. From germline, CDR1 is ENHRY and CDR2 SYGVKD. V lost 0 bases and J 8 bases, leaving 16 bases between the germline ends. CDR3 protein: CAISESRQLYGGYTF. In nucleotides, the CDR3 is TGTGCCATCAGTGAGTCGCGACAGCTTTACGGAGGCTACACCTTC.

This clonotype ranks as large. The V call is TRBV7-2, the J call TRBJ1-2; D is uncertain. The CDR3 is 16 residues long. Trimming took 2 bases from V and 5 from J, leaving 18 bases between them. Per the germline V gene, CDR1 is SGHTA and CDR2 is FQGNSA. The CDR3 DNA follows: TGTGCCAGCAGCTTATGGAGGAGGAGGACGGTTTATGGCTACACCTTC. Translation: CASSLWRRRTVYGYTF.

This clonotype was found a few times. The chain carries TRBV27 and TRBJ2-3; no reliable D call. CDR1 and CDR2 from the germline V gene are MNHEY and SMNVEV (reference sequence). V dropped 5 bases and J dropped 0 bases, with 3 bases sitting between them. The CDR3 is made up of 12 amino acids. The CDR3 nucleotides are TGTGCCAGCAGTCTAAGCACAGATACGCAGTATTTT. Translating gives CASSLSTDTQYF.

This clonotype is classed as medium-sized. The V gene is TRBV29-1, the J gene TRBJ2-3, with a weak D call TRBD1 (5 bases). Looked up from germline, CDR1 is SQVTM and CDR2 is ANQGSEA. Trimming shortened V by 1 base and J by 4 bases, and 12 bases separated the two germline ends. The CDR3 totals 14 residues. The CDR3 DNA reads TGCAGCGTTGAAGGGCAGGGATTTTCAGATACGCAGTATTTT. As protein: CSVEGQGFSDTQYF.

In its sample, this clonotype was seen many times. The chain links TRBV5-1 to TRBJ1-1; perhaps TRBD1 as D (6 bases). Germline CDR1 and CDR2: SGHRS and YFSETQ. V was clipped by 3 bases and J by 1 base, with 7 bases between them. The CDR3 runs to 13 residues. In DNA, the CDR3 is TGCGCCAGCAGCTCGACAGGGAACACTGAAGCTTTCTTT. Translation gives CASSSTGNTEAFF.

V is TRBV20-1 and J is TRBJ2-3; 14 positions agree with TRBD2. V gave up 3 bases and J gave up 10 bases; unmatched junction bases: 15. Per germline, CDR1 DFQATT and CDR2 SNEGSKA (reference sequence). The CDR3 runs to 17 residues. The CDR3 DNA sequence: TGCAGTGCTAGTGGCGCAAAGGGACTAGCGGGAGAAGGGGCGCAGTATTTT. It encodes CSASGAKGLAGEGAQYF.

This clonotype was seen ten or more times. In DNA form, the CDR3 reads TGTGCCAGCAGCCCCGTGGGGATCTACGAGCAGTACGTC. Translated, it gives CASSPVGIYEQYV. The chain carries TRBV11-2 and TRBJ2-7; D is unresolved. The germline CDR1 and CDR2 sequences are SGHAT and FQNNGV. This CDR3 contains 13 residues. With 5 bases removed from V and 3 bases from J, the gap between germline ends came to 11 bases.

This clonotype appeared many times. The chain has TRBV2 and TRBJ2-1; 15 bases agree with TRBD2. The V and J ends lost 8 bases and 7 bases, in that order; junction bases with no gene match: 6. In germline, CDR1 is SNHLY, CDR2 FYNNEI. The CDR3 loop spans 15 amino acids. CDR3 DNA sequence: TGTGCCAGCCCCGGACTAGCGGGAGGGTTAAATGAGCAGTTCTTC. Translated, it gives CASPGLAGGLNEQFF.

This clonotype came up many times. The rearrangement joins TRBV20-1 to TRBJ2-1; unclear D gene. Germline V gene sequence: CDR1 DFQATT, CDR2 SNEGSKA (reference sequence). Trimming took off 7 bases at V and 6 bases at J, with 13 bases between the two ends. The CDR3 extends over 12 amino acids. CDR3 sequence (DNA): TGCAGTGGTGGCGGTCCAAGCAATGAGCAGTTCTTC. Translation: CSGGGPSNEQFF.

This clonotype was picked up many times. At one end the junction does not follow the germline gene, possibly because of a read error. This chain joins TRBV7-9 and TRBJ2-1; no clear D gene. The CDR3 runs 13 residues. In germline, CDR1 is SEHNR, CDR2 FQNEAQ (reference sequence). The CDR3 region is CASSLTSNNEQFF. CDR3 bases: TGTGCCAGCAGCTTAACCTCCAACAATGAGCAGTTCTTC.

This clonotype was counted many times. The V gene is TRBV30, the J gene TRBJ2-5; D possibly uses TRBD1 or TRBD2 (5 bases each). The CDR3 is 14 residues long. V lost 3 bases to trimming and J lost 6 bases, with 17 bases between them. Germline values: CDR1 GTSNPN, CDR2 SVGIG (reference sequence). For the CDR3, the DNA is TGTGCCTGGAGCATGGGGGTGGTCGGCAAGACCCAGTACTTC. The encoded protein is CAWSMGVVGKTQYF.

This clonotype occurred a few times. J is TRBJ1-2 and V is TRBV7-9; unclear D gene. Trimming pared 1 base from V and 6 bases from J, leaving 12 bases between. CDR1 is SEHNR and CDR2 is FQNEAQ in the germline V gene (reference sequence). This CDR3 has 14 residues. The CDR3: CASSLVQLPHGYTF. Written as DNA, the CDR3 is TGTGCCAGCAGCTTAGTGCAGCTCCCCCATGGCTACACCTTC.

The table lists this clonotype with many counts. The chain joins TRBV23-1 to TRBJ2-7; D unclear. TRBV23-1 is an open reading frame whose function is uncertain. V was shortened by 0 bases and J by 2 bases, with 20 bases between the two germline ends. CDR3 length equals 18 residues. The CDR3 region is CASSQSPHARTHPYEQYF. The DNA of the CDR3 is TGCGCCAGCAGTCAATCGCCCCATGCGCGCACACATCCCTACGAGCAGTACTTC.

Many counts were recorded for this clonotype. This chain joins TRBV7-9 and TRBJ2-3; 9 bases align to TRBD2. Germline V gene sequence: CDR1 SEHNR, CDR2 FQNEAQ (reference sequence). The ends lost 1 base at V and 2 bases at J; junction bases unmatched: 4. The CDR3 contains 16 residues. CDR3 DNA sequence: TGTGCCAGCAGCTTAGGGCTAGCGGGGTTCACAGATACGCAGTATTTT. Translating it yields CASSLGLAGFTDTQYF. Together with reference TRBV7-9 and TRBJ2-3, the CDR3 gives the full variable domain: DTGVSQNPRHKITKRGQNVTFRCDPISEHNRLYWYRQTLGQGPEFLTYFQNEAQLEKSRLLSDRFSAERPKGSFSTLEIQRTEQGDSAMYLCASSLGLAGFTDTQYFGPGTRLTVL.

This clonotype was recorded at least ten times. CDR3 sequence reads: CASSPGVLRTPDEQYV. CDR3 nucleotide sequence: TGTGCCAGCAGCCCAGGCGTCCTGAGAACCCCTGACGAGCAGTACGTC. V and J are TRBV5-5 and TRBJ2-7; no reliable D call. Trimming shortened V by 4 bases and J by 5 bases, and 22 bases separated the two germline ends. Germline V gene sequence: CDR1 SGHKS, CDR2 YYEKEE (reference sequence). The CDR3 runs 16 residues.

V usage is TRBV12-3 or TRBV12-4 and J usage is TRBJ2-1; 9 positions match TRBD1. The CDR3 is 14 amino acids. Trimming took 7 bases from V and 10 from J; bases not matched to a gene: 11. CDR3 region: CASTPDRGSIEQFF. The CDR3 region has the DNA TGTGCCAGCACCCCCGACAGGGGGTCAATCGAGCAGTTCTTC.

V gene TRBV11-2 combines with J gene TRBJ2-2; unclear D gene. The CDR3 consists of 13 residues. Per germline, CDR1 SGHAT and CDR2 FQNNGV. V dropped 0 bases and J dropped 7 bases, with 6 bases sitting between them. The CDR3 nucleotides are TGTGCCAGCAGCTTAGAATCCAGCGGGGAGCTGTTTTTT. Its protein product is CASSLESSGELFF.

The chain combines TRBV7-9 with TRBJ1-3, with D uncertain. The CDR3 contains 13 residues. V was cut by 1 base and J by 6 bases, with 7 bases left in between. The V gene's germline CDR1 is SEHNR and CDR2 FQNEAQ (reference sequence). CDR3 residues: CASSLGNKNTIYF. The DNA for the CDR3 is TGTGCCAGCAGCTTAGGGAATAAAAACACCATATATTTT.

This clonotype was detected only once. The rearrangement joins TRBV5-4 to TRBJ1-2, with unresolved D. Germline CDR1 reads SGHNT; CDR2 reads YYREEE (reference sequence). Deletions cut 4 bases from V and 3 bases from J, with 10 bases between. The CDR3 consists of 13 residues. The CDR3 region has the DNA TGTGCCAGCAGCCCGGCGGGGTACTATGGCTACACCTTC. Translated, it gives CASSPAGYYGYTF.

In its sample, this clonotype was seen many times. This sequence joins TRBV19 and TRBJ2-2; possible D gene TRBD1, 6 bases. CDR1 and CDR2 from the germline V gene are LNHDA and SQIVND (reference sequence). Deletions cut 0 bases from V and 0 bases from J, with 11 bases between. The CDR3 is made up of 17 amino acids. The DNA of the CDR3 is TGTGCCAGTAGTATAGATCGGGACACCCCGAACACCGGGGAGCTGTTTTTT. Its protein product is CASSIDRDTPNTGELFF.

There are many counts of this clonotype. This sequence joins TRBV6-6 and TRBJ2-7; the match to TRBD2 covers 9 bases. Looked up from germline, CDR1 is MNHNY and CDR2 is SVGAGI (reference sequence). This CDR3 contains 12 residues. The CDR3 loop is CTTGGRAWEQYF. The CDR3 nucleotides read TGTACTACGGGCGGGAGGGCCTGGGAGCAGTACTTC.

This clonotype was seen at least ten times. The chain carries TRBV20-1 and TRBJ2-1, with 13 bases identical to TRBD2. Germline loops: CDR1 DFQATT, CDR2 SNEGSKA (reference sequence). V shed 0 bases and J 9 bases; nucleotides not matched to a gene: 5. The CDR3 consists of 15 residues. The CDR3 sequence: CSAREPGLAGSEQFF. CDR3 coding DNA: TGCAGTGCTAGAGAGCCGGGACTAGCGGGGAGTGAGCAGTTCTTC.

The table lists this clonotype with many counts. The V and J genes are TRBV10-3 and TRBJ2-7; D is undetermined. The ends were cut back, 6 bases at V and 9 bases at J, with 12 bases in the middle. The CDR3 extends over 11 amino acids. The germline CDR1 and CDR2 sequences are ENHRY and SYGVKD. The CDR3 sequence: CAISTVMVQYF. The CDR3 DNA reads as TGTGCCATCAGCACCGTTATGGTGCAGTACTTC.

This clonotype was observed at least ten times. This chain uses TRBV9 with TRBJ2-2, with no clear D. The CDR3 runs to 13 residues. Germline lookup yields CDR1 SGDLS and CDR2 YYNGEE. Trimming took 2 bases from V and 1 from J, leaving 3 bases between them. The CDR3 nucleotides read TGTGCCAGCAGCGTGGGGAACACCGGGGAGCTGTTTTTT. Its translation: CASSVGNTGELFF.

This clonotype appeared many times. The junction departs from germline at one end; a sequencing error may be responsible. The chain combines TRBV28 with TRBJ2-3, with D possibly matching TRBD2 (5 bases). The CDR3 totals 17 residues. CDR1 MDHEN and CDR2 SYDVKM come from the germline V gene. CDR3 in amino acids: CASSLPSVRSSTNTQYF. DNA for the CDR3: TGTGCCAGCAGTTTACCCTCCGTCAGGTCTAGCACAAATACGCAGTATTTT.

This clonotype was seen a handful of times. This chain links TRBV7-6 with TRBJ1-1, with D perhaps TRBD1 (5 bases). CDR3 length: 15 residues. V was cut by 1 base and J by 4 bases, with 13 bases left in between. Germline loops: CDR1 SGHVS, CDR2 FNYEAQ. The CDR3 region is CASSLGSSGGTEAFF. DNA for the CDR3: TGTGCCAGCAGCTTAGGATCCTCCGGGGGCACTGAAGCTTTCTTT.